This is a list of T cell receptor beta chains from one sample in a study of PD-1 blockade in classical Hodgkin lymphoma. Sequencing used immunoSEQ multiplex PCR; TCRdb keeps in-frame clones, though not all of them. The top ten clones hold 5% of a sample with some 18,000 clones, less than 90% of them seen once. Source: CD8+ T cells from blood, taken before the fourth cycle of nivolumab. Every receptor here comes from a human donor with classical Hodgkin lymphoma. Each CDR3 is given with its conserved first and last residue.

J gene: TRBJ2-7; V gene: TRBV4-1; CDR3 protein: CASSSKVGEQYF
J gene: TRBJ2-2; V gene: TRBV28; CDR3 protein: CASSLKAGLWTGELFF
J gene: TRBJ1-5; V gene: TRBV13; CDR3 protein: CASSSGVGPQHF
J gene: TRBJ1-4; V gene: TRBV7-9; CDR3 protein: CASSLATGGEKLFF
J gene: TRBJ1-1; V gene: TRBV4-1; CDR3 protein: CASSHLRGNTEAFF
J gene: TRBJ2-7; V gene: TRBV9; CDR3 protein: CASSDGADEQYF
J gene: TRBJ2-7; V gene: TRBV5-4; CDR3 protein: CASRRWGERYQQYF
J gene: TRBJ1-1; V gene: TRBV11-2; CDR3 protein: CASSLLGQGGMNTEAFF
J gene: TRBJ2-1; V gene: TRBV10-3; CDR3 protein: CAISESRFSYNEQFF
J gene: TRBJ2-3; V gene: TRBV5-1; CDR3 protein: CASMFGSEDTQYF
J gene: TRBJ2-5; V gene: TRBV7-8; CDR3 protein: CASSQGRPGETQYF
J gene: TRBJ1-2; V gene: TRBV5-1; CDR3 protein: CASSYQANYGYTF
J gene: TRBJ2-1; V gene: TRBV9; CDR3 protein: CASSPHQSGRAGEQFF
J gene: TRBJ1-1; V gene: TRBV4-1; CDR3 protein: CASSPDWSGTEAFF
J gene: TRBJ2-5; V gene: TRBV2; CDR3 protein: CASLSWNF
J gene: TRBJ2-1; V gene: TRBV6-5; CDR3 protein: CAIQGQGKDEQFF
J gene: TRBJ2-5; V gene: TRBV11-3; CDR3 protein: CASSFGSQETQYF
J gene: TRBJ2-1; V gene: TRBV29-1; CDR3 protein: CSVESTSGRDEQFF
J gene: TRBJ2-7; V gene: TRBV2; CDR3 protein: CASSEWTPTYEQYF
J gene: TRBJ2-7; V gene: TRBV4-1; CDR3 protein: CASSRVLTGTGGVYEQYF
J gene: TRBJ1-2; V gene: TRBV28; CDR3 protein: CASNLGGPNYGYTF
J gene: TRBJ2-7; V gene: TRBV19; CDR3 protein: CASSGASSYEQYF
J gene: TRBJ2-7; V gene: TRBV11-2; CDR3 protein: CASSLGRGQGRYEQYF
J gene: TRBJ1-3; V gene: TRBV10-2; CDR3 protein: CATEDRATTSGNTIYF
J gene: TRBJ1-5; V gene: TRBV6-1; CDR3 protein: CASSEVGPGRGNQPQHF
J gene: TRBJ2-1; V gene: TRBV29-1; CDR3 protein: CSVGTSGNSYNEQFF
J gene: TRBJ2-3; V gene: TRBV9; CDR3 protein: CASSAGGTQYF
J gene: TRBJ1-4; V gene: TRBV5-5; CDR3 protein: CASSGAPSTANEKLFF
J gene: TRBJ1-1; V gene: TRBV7-3; CDR3 protein: CASSLDLNTEAFF
J gene: TRBJ2-3; V gene: TRBV30; CDR3 protein: CAWRQGWGSDTQYF
J gene: TRBJ1-5; V gene: TRBV7-8; CDR3 protein: CASSLAGQPQHF
J gene: TRBJ2-2; V gene: TRBV27; CDR3 protein: CASSLGMIGGELFF
J gene: TRBJ2-2; V gene: TRBV7-9; CDR3 protein: CASSSTDSATTGELFF